Sequencing of this T cell receptor (beta chain) was carried out in a study of cytomegalovirus exposure and HLA in healthy donors. 13 Jbeta primers and 60 Vbeta primers were used for the PCR. Generated by immunoSEQ multiplex PCR, the TCRdb table keeps only in-frame clones and is missing some. The table has more than 110,000 clones, around 84% seen once. Study findings and constraints: Across donors, presence/absence analyses took sequencing depth to be roughly uniform.

With regard to this clone: Antigen: not known.

The germline V gene encodes CDR1 SGHTA and CDR2 FQGNSA. Losses at the gene ends were 4 bases for V and 3 bases for J; bases not matched to a gene: 5. This CDR3 has 14 residues. The sequencing sample was made of PBMCs. This TCR was recovered from a man aged 50 or older in good health and CMV-seronegative. The gene calls are TRBV7-2 and TRBJ2-5, with TRBD1 matching 7 bases. In nucleotides, the CDR3 is TGTGCCAGCAGCTGGGGACAGAGAGAAGAGACCCAGTACTTC. It yields the protein CASSWGQREETQYF.